This T cell receptor beta chain was sequenced in a study of blood T cells in healthy people across ages. Study-wide background: About one barcoded beta molecule per two T cells was captured by template switching.

Findings of the study overall: Shifts in expanded clonotypes may have been confounded by donor CMV status, which was unknown.

The second PCR ran about 6 to 12 cycles with a sample-barcoded 5' primer and J-beta primers. TCRdb re-called the 5' RACE reads with MiXCR, one entry per CDR3 protein. The data hold about 1,800,000 distinct CDR3 sequences, with 25% to 30% observed a single time. The germline V gene encodes CDR1 MDHEN and CDR2 SYDVKM. The CDR3 is 14 residues long. Trimming cost V 10 bases and J 0 bases, with 15 bases left between them. In this sample, this clonotype turned up a few times. The antigen is undetermined. This receptor was obtained from a woman in her twenties or thirties in good health. The sequencing sample was made of blood. The chain has TRBV28 and TRBJ1-1; D unresolved. The CDR3 region has the DNA TGTGCCACCTCCCTCAAGGGTTTGAACACTGAAGCTTTCTTT. It specifies CATSLKGLNTEAFF.